A single sample gave rise to the 32 T cell receptor beta chains below, sequenced in a study of T-cell reconstitution after alpha-beta-depleted transplantation in children. Unique molecular identifiers were incorporated during preparation of the TCRbeta library. TCRdb ran MiXCR on the PCR reads and lists one entry per CDR3 protein. The sample records 450,000 to 600,000 distinct CDR3 sequences, 10% to 15% being singletons. This material consisted of PBMCs, mostly from graft donor cells, taken 360 days after TCRalphabeta/CD19-depleted stem cell transplant. These receptors were taken from a male patient under 18 who had a stem cell transplant for acute myeloid leukemia, so the T cells may come from the graft donor.

This clonotype was detected many times. The CDR3 reads CASSLAPGAGTEAFF. The CDR3 DNA is TGTGCCAGCAGTTTAGCTCCAGGGGCTGGCACTGAAGCTTTCTTT. V is TRBV12-3 or TRBV12-4 and J is TRBJ1-1; TRBD1 might be the D (6 bases). This CDR3 is 15 amino acids long. Trimming took off 0 bases at V and 4 bases at J, with 12 bases between the two ends.

A few counts support this clonotype. The V and J genes are TRBV18 and TRBJ2-1, with 12 bases fitting TRBD2. Germline lookup yields CDR1 KGHSH and CDR2 LQKENI. V trimming: 3 bases; J trimming: 7 bases; junction bases outside the gene matches: 1. This CDR3 is 14 amino acids long. The CDR3 nucleotides read TGTGCCAGCTCACCGGGACTAGCGGGTAATGAGCAGTTCTTC. This codes for CASSPGLAGNEQFF.

This clonotype has more than one count but fewer than ten. The chain has TRBV3-1 and TRBJ2-3; 9 bases align to TRBD2. The CDR3 consists of 17 residues. Germline V gene lookup returns CDR1 LGHDT and CDR2 YNNKEL (reference sequence). V trimming: 4 bases; J trimming: 4 bases; junction bases outside the gene matches: 12. This chain's CDR3 is CASSLTGLAGSADTQYF. The DNA of the CDR3 is TGTGCCAGCAGCCTAACAGGCCTAGCGGGAAGTGCAGATACGCAGTATTTT.

This clonotype came up a few times. This rearrangement joins TRBV19 to TRBJ2-2, with D unclear. The germline gives CDR1 LNHDA, CDR2 SQIVND (reference sequence). The V end lost 7 bases, the J end lost 1 base, and 16 bases lay between the germline ends. The CDR3 totals 16 residues. CDR3 in amino acids: CASTRRGEMNTGELFF. CDR3 bases: TGTGCCAGTACCCGACGAGGCGAGATGAACACCGGGGAGCTGTTTTTT.

The chain couples TRBV7-2 to TRBJ1-4; 9 positions match TRBD1. CDR3 size: 16 residues. Germline V CDR1 and CDR2: SGHTA, FQGNSA. Trimming removed 6 bases from V and 4 bases from J; junction bases left unmatched: 9. DNA of the CDR3: TGTGCCAGCAGTTACTCGGGGGGACAGGGTAATGAAAAACTGTTTTTT. Translation gives CASSYSGGQGNEKLFF.

Only a few counts were recorded for this clonotype. The chain combines TRBV12-3 or TRBV12-4 with TRBJ2-5; 8 bases map to TRBD1. The CDR3 runs 13 residues. The V and J ends lost 5 bases and 8 bases, in that order; junction bases with no gene match: 7. The CDR3 sequence is CASSATGGRTQYF. The CDR3 coding sequence is TGTGCCAGCAGTGCCACAGGGGGGAGAACCCAGTACTTC.

This clonotype was detected only a few times. This chain connects TRBV6-2 or TRBV6-3 to TRBJ2-7; D is perhaps TRBD1 or TRBD2 (5 bases each). Per the germline V gene, CDR1 is MNHEY and CDR2 is SVGEGT. The V end was cut by 7 bases, the J end by 7 bases, with 14 bases between. The CDR3 extends over 12 amino acids. CDR3 sequence reads: CASTRGQEEQYF. DNA for the CDR3: TGTGCCAGCACGAGGGGCCAGGAGGAGCAGTACTTC.

The sample holds many counts of this clonotype. V is TRBV18 and J is TRBJ2-7; D remains unclear. This CDR3 contains 14 residues. Germline CDR1 and CDR2: KGHSH and LQKENI. The V gene lost 3 bases and the J gene lost 2 bases, with 11 bases spanning the gap. The CDR3 loop reads CASSPGTSTYEQYF. DNA of the CDR3: TGTGCCAGCTCACCTGGAACTTCAACCTACGAGCAGTACTTC.

Regarding this clonotype: One base away lies a much larger clone, so this may be a sequencing read error. The chain couples TRBV28 to TRBJ2-2; a weak D match, TRBD2 (6 bases). This CDR3 has 12 residues. V was shortened by 6 bases and J by 6 bases, with 8 bases between the two germline ends. In germline, CDR1 is MDHEN, CDR2 SYDVKM. Here the CDR3 DNA reads TGTGCCAGCAGATGGGGGGCCGGGGAGCTGTTTTTT. Its translation: CASRWGAGELFF.

The chain links TRBV20-1 to TRBJ2-7; 10 bases line up with TRBD2. CDR1 and CDR2 from the germline V gene are DFQATT and SNEGSKA (reference sequence). The CDR3 contains 14 residues. V was clipped by 6 bases and J by 3 bases; unmatched bases: 8. The CDR3 coding sequence is TGCAGTGCCCCTAGCGGGAGAGGCTACTACGAGCAGTACTTC. It yields the protein CSAPSGRGYYEQYF.

The rearrangement uses TRBV7-2 and TRBJ1-1; D is undetermined. V was shortened by 2 bases and J by 0 bases, with 7 bases between the two germline ends. The CDR3 runs 14 residues. CDR1 is SGHTA and CDR2 is FQGNSA in the germline V gene. The CDR3 region is CASSLTAMNTEAFF. In DNA form, the CDR3 reads TGTGCCAGCAGCTTAACAGCTATGAACACTGAAGCTTTCTTT. The full variable domain, its missing parts supplied by reference TRBV7-2 and TRBJ1-1, is GAGVSQSPSNKVTEKGKDVELRCDPISGHTALYWYRQSLGQGLEFLIYFQGNSAPDKSGLPSDRFSAERTGGSVSTLTIQRTQQEDSAVYLCASSLTAMNTEAFFGQGTRLTVV.

This clonotype was seen a handful of times. V and J are TRBV4-3 and TRBJ2-1; 10 bases map to TRBD1. The V gene's germline CDR1 is LGHNA and CDR2 YSLEER. The CDR3 has 15 residues. Germline trimming cut 4 bases from V and 9 bases from J; bases unmatched to any gene: 9. DNA of the CDR3: TGCGCCAGCAGCCCCCGGGACAGGGGTATAGGTGAGCAGTTCTTC. Protein product: CASSPRDRGIGEQFF.

This clonotype has only a few counts. The chain recombines TRBV15 with TRBJ2-7; tentatively, D is TRBD2 (6 bases). Germline V gene data show CDR1 as LNHNV and CDR2 as YYDKDF (reference sequence). This CDR3 region has 13 residues. Between the trimmed V and J ends, which lost 2 bases and 9 bases, there was a span of 14 bases. As DNA, the CDR3 is TGTGCCACCAGCAGAAAGGGCTACGGGGGGCAGTACTTC. Encoded protein: CATSRKGYGGQYF.

Many counts were recorded for this clonotype. The chain joins TRBV29-1 to TRBJ2-7, with 10 nucleotides matching TRBD2. The CDR3 is 14 residues long. Germline V gene lookup returns CDR1 SQVTM and CDR2 ANQGSEA. With V trimmed by 4 bases and J by 3 bases, 6 bases remained unmatched. This CDR3 is CSVARLAGDYEQYF. Here the CDR3 DNA reads TGCAGCGTTGCGAGACTAGCGGGTGACTACGAGCAGTACTTC.

J is TRBJ2-3 and V is TRBV12-5; 8 bases are a match to TRBD2. Per the germline V gene, CDR1 is LGHNT and CDR2 is FRNRAP. V dropped 8 bases and J dropped 2; count of bases not matched to a gene: 9. The CDR3 sequence is 15 residues long. The CDR3 DNA follows: TGTGCTAGTACGAGCGGGAGCCCGTTCACAGATACGCAGTATTTT. This codes for CASTSGSPFTDTQYF. Complete variable domain (other parts from reference TRBV12-5 and TRBJ2-3): DARVTQTPRHKVTEMGQEVTMRCQPILGHNTVFWYRQTMMQGLELLAYFRNRAPLDDSGMPKDRFSAEMPDATLATLKIQPSEPRDSAVYFCASTSGSPFTDTQYFGPGTRLTVL.

This clonotype was detected many times. This chain connects TRBV20-1 to TRBJ2-2, with 12 bases that match TRBD2. The CDR3 is 17 amino acids. Germline CDR1 reads DFQATT; CDR2 reads SNEGSKA (reference sequence). V shed 0 bases and J 6 bases; nucleotides not matched to a gene: 8. CDR3 coding DNA: TGCAGTGCTAGAGAGATGTGGCTAGCGGGAGGGTCCGGGGAGCTGTTTTTT. Its translation: CSAREMWLAGGSGELFF.

This clonotype showed up just a few times. The CDR3 DNA follows: TGTGCCAGCAGTTATCGCGGGGCGCTCACAGATACGCAGTATTTT. This gives the protein CASSYRGALTDTQYF. V usage is TRBV9 and J usage is TRBJ2-3, with a possible D match to TRBD2 (6 bases). This CDR3 comprises 15 residues. Trimming took 5 bases from V and 2 from J, leaving 15 bases between them. The V gene's germline CDR1 is SGDLS and CDR2 YYNGEE.

This clonotype was seen only once. The rearrangement joins TRBV5-1 to TRBJ2-3; D is possibly TRBD1 (5 bases). CDR3 length: 15 amino acids. The germline CDR1 and CDR2 sequences are SGHRS and YFSETQ. V shed 6 bases and J shed 3 bases, with 17 bases lying between them. CDR3 in DNA: TGCGCCAGCAAGACAGACTCCTCCCGGACAGATACGCAGTATTTT. Translating it yields CASKTDSSRTDTQYF.

The chain uses TRBV11-1 and TRBJ2-4; 10 nucleotides match TRBD2. This CDR3 region has 15 residues. The V gene's germline CDR1 is SGHAT and CDR2 FQDESV (reference sequence). V was pared by 6 bases and J by 7 bases, with 9 bases of the junction left unmatched. CDR3 region: CASRASGSNRNIQYF. Here the CDR3 DNA reads TGTGCCAGCAGAGCTAGCGGGAGTAACAGGAACATTCAGTACTTC. The whole variable domain, filled in from reference TRBV11-1 and TRBJ2-4, reads EAEVAQSPRYKITEKSQAVAFWCDPISGHATLYWYRQILGQGPELLVQFQDESVVDDSQLPKDRFSAERLKGVDSTLKIQPAELGDSAMYLCASRASGSNRNIQYFGAGTRLSVL.

This clonotype was recorded a few times. The V call is TRBV24-1, the J call TRBJ2-3, with 16 bases that match TRBD2. CDR1 is KGHDR and CDR2 is SFDVKD in the germline V gene. With 3 bases clipped from V and 6 bases from J, the junction kept 5 bases outside the gene matches. CDR3 length: 17 amino acids. The CDR3 sequence is CATSDEGLAGGPDTQYF. As DNA, the CDR3 is TGTGCCACCAGTGATGAGGGACTAGCGGGAGGGCCGGATACGCAGTATTTT.

This clonotype occurred many times. The V and J genes are TRBV4-2 and TRBJ1-1; 7 bases map to TRBD1. Trimming took 8 bases from V and 2 from J; bases not matched to a gene: 2. The CDR3 sequence is 12 residues long. CDR1 is LGHNA and CDR2 is YNFKEQ in the germline V gene. CDR3 residues: CASRQGNTEAFF. CDR3 nucleotide sequence: TGTGCCAGCCGACAGGGAAACACTGAAGCTTTCTTT.

This clonotype showed up just a few times. This rearrangement joins TRBV5-1 to TRBJ2-7; no definite D call. Per germline, CDR1 SGHRS and CDR2 YFSETQ. This CDR3 is 12 amino acids long. Trimming shortened V by 4 bases and J by 2 bases, and 7 bases separated the two germline ends. The CDR3 nucleotides read TGCGCCAGCAGCACGGCCGCCTACGAGCAGTACTTC. Protein sequence: CASSTAAYEQYF.

The chain is built from TRBV28 and TRBJ2-3, with 7 bases matching TRBD2. Germline values: CDR1 MDHEN, CDR2 SYDVKM. The CDR3 loop spans 13 amino acids. Germline trimming cut 10 bases from V and 4 bases from J; bases unmatched to any gene: 8. In DNA form, the CDR3 reads TGTGCCACTAACCTCGCGGGAGCAGATACGCAGTATTTT. It codes for CATNLAGADTQYF. Full variable domain (remainder filled in from reference TRBV28 and TRBJ2-3): DVKVTQSSRYLVKRTGEKVFLECVQDMDHENMFWYRQDPGLGLRLIYFSYDVKMKEKGDIPEGYSVSREKKERFSLILESASTNQTSMYLCATNLAGADTQYFGPGTRLTVL.

This chain links TRBV20-1 with TRBJ2-7; D gene uncertain. The germline V gene has CDR1 DFQATT and CDR2 SNEGSKA (reference sequence). CDR3 length: 14 residues. Trimming shortened V by 6 bases and J by 0 bases, and 15 bases separated the two germline ends. CDR3 DNA: TGCAGTGCCAGCCGCTCCTGGCCCTCCTACGAGCAGTACTTC. Its translation is CSASRSWPSYEQYF.

The chain couples TRBV29-1 to TRBJ2-1; 13 bases line up with TRBD2. V gave up 3 bases and J gave up 9 bases; unmatched junction bases: 11. The CDR3 runs 16 residues. The germline CDR1 and CDR2 sequences are SQVTM and ANQGSEA. CDR3 residues: CSVERTSGRNSPEQFF. CDR3 nucleotides: TGCAGCGTTGAGCGGACTAGCGGGAGAAATTCTCCTGAGCAGTTCTTC.

The V and J genes are TRBV12-3 or TRBV12-4 and TRBJ2-2, with 8 bases matching TRBD2. This CDR3 has 16 amino acids. With 4 bases clipped from V and 6 bases from J, the junction kept 10 bases outside the gene matches. CDR3 protein: CASSSLREAGAGELFF. The CDR3 bases are TGTGCCAGCAGTTCGTTGCGGGAGGCGGGAGCCGGGGAGCTGTTTTTT.

The chain couples TRBV5-1 to TRBJ2-3, with TRBD1 identical over 10 bases. The V gene end was trimmed by 4 bases and the J gene end by 4 bases; junction bases not matched to a gene: 9. The CDR3 loop spans 16 amino acids. Germline-derived CDR1 and CDR2 are SGHRS and YFSETQ. CDR3 protein: CASSRDRGRVADTQYF. The CDR3 DNA follows: TGCGCCAGCAGCAGGGACAGGGGAAGAGTCGCAGATACGCAGTATTTT.

This clonotype came up many times. This sequence joins TRBV12-3 or TRBV12-4 and TRBJ2-1; 10 bases fit TRBD2. CDR3 length equals 18 residues. J lost 9 bases, V lost 3 bases, and 17 bases had no gene match. CDR3 DNA sequence: TGTGCCAGCAGTTTCGACGGTAAAAGGCTAGCGGGAGTTGGTGAGCAGTTCTTC. Amino acids: CASSFDGKRLAGVGEQFF.

There are a few counts of this clonotype. The rearrangement links TRBV28 to TRBJ2-3; possibly TRBD1 for D (6 bases). Trimming removed 4 bases at V and 5 bases at J, with 19 bases between. The CDR3 spans 16 residues. Germline V gene sequence: CDR1 MDHEN, CDR2 SYDVKM. The CDR3, as DNA: TGTGCCAGCAGTTACCCGGACAGTCTTCTGGGAGATACGCAGTATTTT. Translation: CASSYPDSLLGDTQYF.

This clonotype turned up a few times. The gene calls are TRBV4-2 and TRBJ2-7, with a possible D match to TRBD1 (7 bases). CDR1 and CDR2 (germline): LGHNA, YNFKEQ. Deletions cut 0 bases from V and 7 bases from J, with 19 bases between. The CDR3 length is 16 residues. This CDR3 is CASSQEEGQFQREQYF. Here the CDR3 DNA reads TGTGCCAGCAGCCAAGAGGAGGGACAGTTTCAGAGGGAGCAGTACTTC.

This chain uses TRBV24-1 with TRBJ1-5; no clear D. Germline CDR1 KGHDR, CDR2 SFDVKD. Deletions cut 5 bases from V and 7 bases from J, with 14 bases between. This CDR3 comprises 14 residues. As DNA, the CDR3 is TGTGCCACCAGTGTGAGAGCTAGCGGCCAGCCCCAGCATTTT. Residues: CATSVRASGQPQHF.

The rearrangement uses TRBV6-5 and TRBJ2-7; 7 bases fit TRBD1. In germline, CDR1 is MNHEY, CDR2 SVGAGI. The CDR3 loop spans 17 amino acids. V was clipped by 0 bases and J by 0 bases; unmatched bases: 8. The CDR3 sequence: CASSYSIGDSYSYEQYF. The DNA for the CDR3 is TGTGCCAGCAGTTACTCGATCGGGGACAGCTACTCCTACGAGCAGTACTTC.